These 19 T cell receptor beta chains share one sample of origin, sequenced in a study of T cell responses to AZD1222 COVID-19 vaccine. Only in-frame clones appear in the TCRdb table, and some are missing; sequencing was by immunoSEQ multiplex PCR. The sample comprises about 140,000 clones, more than 80% of which are singletons, and 2.5% to 3% rests with the top ten. Sequenced material: peripheral blood, taken on day 0 of AZD1222 vaccination. These receptors all stem from an adult in good health.

As DNA, the CDR3 is TGTGCCAGCAGTTCCAACAGGGGTAACTATGGCTACACCTTC. It is translated as CASSSNRGNYGYTF. The chain couples TRBV27 to TRBJ1-2; 7 nucleotides line up with TRBD1. With 4 bases clipped from V and 1 base from J, the junction kept 3 bases outside the gene matches. Germline CDR1 is MNHEY and CDR2 is SMNVEV (reference sequence). The CDR3 contains 14 residues.

J is TRBJ2-5 and V is TRBV5-1, with unresolved D. The CDR3 length is 13 residues. The germline V and J ends were trimmed by 0 bases and 4 bases, with 7 bases remaining between them. CDR1 and CDR2 (germline): SGHRS, YFSETQ. The CDR3, as DNA: TGCGCCAGCAGCTTGGATAACCGAGAGACCCAGTACTTC. Its protein is CASSLDNRETQYF.

The chain carries TRBV5-1 and TRBJ1-2; D is unresolved. Trimming removed 0 bases from V and 10 bases from J, with 10 bases in between. The germline CDR1 and CDR2 sequences are SGHRS and YFSETQ. The CDR3 contains 12 residues. Here the CDR3 DNA reads TGCGCCAGCAGCTTGGATAAGGGTTTCTACACCTTC. Protein: CASSLDKGFYTF.

The chain has TRBV7-3 and TRBJ2-7; no firm D call. V was cut by 4 bases and J by 3 bases, with 10 bases left in between. Germline lookup yields CDR1 SGHTA and CDR2 FQGTGA. The CDR3 has 13 residues. The CDR3 sequence is CASSYGLYYEQYF. CDR3 nucleotides: TGTGCCAGCAGCTACGGCCTATACTACGAGCAGTACTTC.

The rearrangement links TRBV19 to TRBJ2-3, with TRBD1 matching over 9 bases. Germline assignment: CDR1 LNHDA and CDR2 SQIVND (reference sequence). V shed 8 bases, J shed 4 bases, and the junction held 7 bases outside the gene matches. The CDR3 spans 14 residues. CDR3 in DNA: TGTGCCAGTGACACAGGGGGCCGCGCAGATACGCAGTATTTT. Translated: CASDTGGRADTQYF.

The chain joins TRBV7-2 to TRBJ1-4; D possibly corresponds to TRBD1 (5 bases). CDR3 size: 14 residues. Between the trimmed V and J ends, which lost 4 bases and 4 bases, there was a span of 10 bases. Germline assignment: CDR1 SGHTA and CDR2 FQGNSA. CDR3 sequence (DNA): TGTGCCAGCAGCTCAGCGAGGGGTAATGAAAAACTGTTTTTT. It yields the protein CASSSARGNEKLFF.

The gene calls are TRBV10-3 and TRBJ1-6; 9 bases are shared with TRBD1. The CDR3 extends over 15 amino acids. Unmatched junction bases numbered 5, after V lost 1 base and J lost 10 bases. The germline V gene encodes CDR1 ENHRY and CDR2 SYGVKD. CDR3 nucleotides: TGTGCCATCAGTGAGTGGGACAGGGCATTCTCACCCCTCCACTTT. This translates into CAISEWDRAFSPLHF.

This chain links TRBV5-1 with TRBJ1-3; D gene unclear. V lost 4 bases to trimming and J lost 0 bases, with 8 bases between them. Germline-derived CDR1 and CDR2 are SGHRS and YFSETQ. The CDR3 contains 14 residues. The CDR3 here is CASSELPSGNTIYF. The CDR3 DNA reads TGCGCCAGCAGCGAACTTCCCTCTGGAAACACCATATATTTT. Full variable domain (outside the CDR3, taken from reference TRBV5-1 and TRBJ1-3): KAGVTQTPRYLIKTRGQQVTLSCSPISGHRSVSWYQQTPGQGLQFLFEYFSETQRNKGNFPGRFSGRQFSNSRSEMNVSTLELGDSALYLCASSELPSGNTIYFGEGSWLTVV.

The chain combines TRBV6-5 with TRBJ1-2; perhaps TRBD1 as D (5 bases). The V gene's germline CDR1 is MNHEY and CDR2 SVGAGI. V dropped 0 bases and J dropped 0 bases, with 11 bases sitting between them. This CDR3 has 16 amino acids. This CDR3 reads CASSYSRGSTNYGYTF. The CDR3 region has the DNA TGTGCCAGCAGTTACTCGCGGGGGTCAACTAACTATGGCTACACCTTC.

The chain joins TRBV6-2 or TRBV6-3 to TRBJ1-5; 9 bases line up with TRBD1. V trimming: 6 bases; J trimming: 5 bases; junction bases outside the gene matches: 8. The CDR3 has 15 amino acids. The germline gives CDR1 MNHEY, CDR2 SVGEGT. The CDR3 DNA follows: TGTGCCAGCAGCCCGGGACAGGGAGGCGATCAGCCCCAGCATTTT. Its translation is CASSPGQGGDQPQHF.

This chain joins TRBV5-1 and TRBJ1-4; no reliable D call. Germline V gene lookup returns CDR1 SGHRS and CDR2 YFSETQ. V shed 7 bases and J shed 7 bases, with 14 bases lying between them. The CDR3 is 13 amino acids. The CDR3 nucleotides read TGCGCCAGCGGTTTATCCGGGCCTGAAAAACTGTTTTTT. It specifies CASGLSGPEKLFF.

In this sample, this clone turned up once. In DNA form, the CDR3 reads TGTGCCAGTAGTATGGTGAGCACCGGTGAGGAGACCCAGTACTTC. It encodes CASSMVSTGEETQYF. The chain has TRBV19 and TRBJ2-5; D gene ambiguous. Per the germline V gene, CDR1 is LNHDA and CDR2 is SQIVND (reference sequence). The ends were cut back, 3 bases at V and 5 bases at J, with 16 bases in the middle. The CDR3 is made up of 15 amino acids.

The chain joins TRBV7-6 to TRBJ2-5; 8 bases align to TRBD1. This CDR3 comprises 15 residues. CDR1 is SGHVS, CDR2 FNYEAQ, per germline. Trimming took 4 bases from V and 9 from J; bases not matched to a gene: 13. CDR3 sequence (DNA): TGTGCCAGCAGCTCCCCCGACAGGGGCCGGTGGGCCCAGTACTTC. Its protein is CASSSPDRGRWAQYF.

The rearrangement links TRBV5-6 to TRBJ2-7; D may match TRBD1 or TRBD2 (5 bases each). Looked up from germline, CDR1 is SGHDT and CDR2 is YYEEEE. V was shortened by 4 bases and J by 6 bases, with 14 bases between the two germline ends. The CDR3 is 13 residues long. This chain's CDR3 is CASSPSGDREQYF. CDR3 coding DNA: TGTGCCAGCAGCCCTAGTGGGGACCGCGAGCAGTACTTC.

The chain employs TRBV9 and TRBJ1-2; 11 bases agree with TRBD1. CDR1 and CDR2 (germline): SGDLS, YYNGEE. Losses at the gene ends were 8 bases for V and 3 bases for J; bases not matched to a gene: 9. CDR3 length: 15 residues. The CDR3 spells CASSRDRGSDYGYTF. The CDR3 nucleotides read TGTGCCAGTTCCCGGGACAGGGGGTCGGACTATGGCTACACCTTC. The variable domain in full, completed from reference TRBV9 and TRBJ1-2, reads DSGVTQTPKHLITATGQRVTLRCSPRSGDLSVYWYQQSLDQGLQFLIQYYNGEERAKGNILERFSAQQFPDLHSELNLSSLELGDSALYFCASSRDRGSDYGYTFGSGTRLTVV.

The genes are TRBV25-1 and TRBJ1-5, with 7 bases lining up with TRBD1. The CDR3 sequence is 14 residues long. The V segment lost 6 bases and the J segment 3 bases; nucleotides outside the gene matches: 5. Germline CDR1 MGHDK, CDR2 SYGVNS. The CDR3 nucleotides are TGTGCCAGCAGGAGACAGGGCTACAATCAGCCCCAGCATTTT. Residues: CASRRQGYNQPQHF.

The CDR3 loop reads CASSKADGNTEAFF. The CDR3 DNA is TGTGCCAGCAGCAAGGCTGACGGGAACACTGAAGCTTTCTTT. This chain joins TRBV21-1 and TRBJ1-1. TRBV21-1 counts as a pseudogene. The CDR3 spans 14 residues.

The genes are TRBV5-1 and TRBJ1-1, with D uncertain. The CDR3 loop spans 14 amino acids. Trimming pared 5 bases from V and 1 base from J, leaving 12 bases between. The germline CDR1 and CDR2 sequences are SGHRS and YFSETQ. CDR3 in DNA: TGCGCCAGCAGTCGGTCTATCGCGAACACTGAAGCTTTCTTT. Residues: CASSRSIANTEAFF.

The chain employs TRBV18 and TRBJ2-1, with D tentatively TRBD1 or TRBD2 (5 bases each). Germline V gives CDR1 KGHSH, CDR2 LQKENI. V was pared by 2 bases and J by 14 bases, with 16 bases between. The CDR3 consists of 13 residues. The CDR3 reads CASSPTARVEEFF. The CDR3 bases are TGTGCCAGCTCACCAACGGCCAGGGTGGAGGAGTTCTTC. Full variable domain (rest looked up from reference TRBV18 and TRBJ2-1): NAGVMQNPRHLVRRRGQEARLRCSPMKGHSHVYWYRQLPEEGLKFMVYLQKENIIDESGMPKERFSAEFPKEGPSILRIQQVVRGDSAAYFCASSPTARVEEFFGPGTRLTVL.